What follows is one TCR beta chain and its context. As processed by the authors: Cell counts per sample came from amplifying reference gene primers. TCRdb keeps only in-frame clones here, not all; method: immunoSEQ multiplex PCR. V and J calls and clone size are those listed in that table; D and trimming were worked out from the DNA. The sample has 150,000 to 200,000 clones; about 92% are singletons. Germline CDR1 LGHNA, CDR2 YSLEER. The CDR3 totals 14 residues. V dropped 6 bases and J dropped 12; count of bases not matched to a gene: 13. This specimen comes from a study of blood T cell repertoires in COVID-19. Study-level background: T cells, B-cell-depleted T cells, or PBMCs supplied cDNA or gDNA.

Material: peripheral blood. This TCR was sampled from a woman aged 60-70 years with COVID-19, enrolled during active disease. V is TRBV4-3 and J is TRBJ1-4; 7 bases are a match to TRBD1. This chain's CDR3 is CASSSSHRGRELFF. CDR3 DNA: TGCGCCAGCAGTTCAAGCCACAGGGGTCGGGAACTGTTTTTT.